This T cell receptor beta chain was profiled in a study of technical replicates of blood from a handful of donors. Clones were read by immunoSEQ multiplex PCR, and TCRdb kept only the in-frame ones, dropping some. This table has around 70,000 clones, 90% to 95% appearing once. Sequencing was done on a sample of T cells isolated from PBMCs. The TCR comes from a human donor in good health.

The CDR3 coding sequence is TGTGCCAGCAGCCAAAACAGGTTTTATGGCTACACCTTC. This gives the protein CASSQNRFYGYTF. The rearrangement joins TRBV14 to TRBJ1-2; tentative D call: TRBD1 (5 bases). Trimming left V 2 bases short and J 5 bases short, with 9 bases between. The CDR3 runs 13 residues. The V gene's germline CDR1 is SGHDN and CDR2 FVKESK.